The TCR beta chain under discussion was sequenced for a study of OX40 agonist ivuxolimab in advanced cancers. Context from the whole study: Ivuxolimab, which targeted the costimulatory receptor OX40 (CD134), was an agonistic, fully human IgG2 monoclonal antibody. Partial responses occurred in three dose-escalation patients: two with cutaneous melanoma and one with hepatocellular carcinoma. Of the approximately 54 patients in dose escalation, about 20 had hepatocellular carcinoma, approximately 15 had melanoma, 9 had renal cell carcinoma and 9 had head and neck cancer. Intravenous ivuxolimab was administered to patients every 2 weeks at six dose levels: 0.01, 0.1, 0.3, 1.5, 3 and 10 mg/kg. In the dose-escalation cohort, nearly 85% of patients were male, and the mean age was approximately 60 years with a range of roughly 20 to 79. The point of sequencing TCRbeta in the periphery was to test whether ivuxolimab changed TCR sequence diversity and drove clonal T-cell expansion. The paper covers the monotherapy dose-escalation part of the phase I ivuxolimab trial, which included N ≈ 50 patients. Patients were allowed to have had prior anti-PD-1, anti-PD-L1 or anti-CTLA-4 therapy, and approximately 40% of the dose-escalation patients had previously received checkpoint inhibitors. Points the paper makes about the study in general: Low levels of normalized T-cell clonal expansion were also seen in some patients who did not respond. At doses from 0.1 to 3.0 mg/kg, clonal expansion was seen in both CD4+ and CD8+ blood T cells between baseline and week 6. Partial responders in the 0.1-3.0 mg/kg groups had among the lowest normalized peripheral clonal expansion, especially among CD8+ T cells. After ivuxolimab, CD8+ T cells had more expanded clones than CD4+ T cells on average. The antigen specificity of the clonally expanded peripheral T cells was not determined.

For sequencing of the TCRbeta CDR3 region, genomic DNA was extracted from the sorted cells. The immunoSEQ Assay was used for sequencing of TCRbeta CDR3 regions. TCRdb re-hosts the immuneACCESS table, in-frame sequences only. Its copies lack some clones; in the studies checked, an unresolved V gene accounts for under half of them, and the cause for the rest is not known. The sample table holds some 50,000 clones, of which almost 85% were seen once. The ten largest make up about 4.5% of the sample. To note about this clone: This clone's antigen is unknown. Nothing much larger sits one base from this clone, and base qualities are not available.

Patients with a history of autoimmune disease or receiving systemic immunosuppression were excluded from the trial. Peripheral blood for TCR sequencing was collected from all dose cohorts at baseline, on cycle 4 day 1, and on cycle 7 day 1. Samples came from an open-label, multicenter, first-in-human phase I dose-escalation trial of ivuxolimab. Adults with locally advanced or metastatic melanoma, renal cell, hepatocellular, or head and neck squamous cell carcinoma were enrolled in the trial. Before TCR sequencing, CD4+ and CD8+ T cells were separately sorted from peripheral blood. This receptor was taken from an adult with an advanced solid tumor such as melanoma, head and neck, liver or kidney cancer. The input for sequencing was CD4+ or CD8+ T cells sorted from blood, taken in a trial of the OX40 agonist ivuxolimab.

The bases are TGTGCCAGCAGCTTTCTTCCGGGACAGGGGAAACAGCCCCAGCATTTT. Translated, this gives CASSFLPGQGKQPQHF. The chain couples TRBV7-8 to TRBJ1-5, and 10 bases in between align with TRBD1. V is pruned by 3 bases and J by 7 bases, leaving 9 bases of the junction without a gene match. CDR1 is given as SGHVS and CDR2 as FQNEAQ, both from the germline V gene. Including cysteine and phenylalanine, the CDR3 has 16 amino acids. Of the read, only the CDR3 DNA is kept; its 48 bases are in frame from base 1.